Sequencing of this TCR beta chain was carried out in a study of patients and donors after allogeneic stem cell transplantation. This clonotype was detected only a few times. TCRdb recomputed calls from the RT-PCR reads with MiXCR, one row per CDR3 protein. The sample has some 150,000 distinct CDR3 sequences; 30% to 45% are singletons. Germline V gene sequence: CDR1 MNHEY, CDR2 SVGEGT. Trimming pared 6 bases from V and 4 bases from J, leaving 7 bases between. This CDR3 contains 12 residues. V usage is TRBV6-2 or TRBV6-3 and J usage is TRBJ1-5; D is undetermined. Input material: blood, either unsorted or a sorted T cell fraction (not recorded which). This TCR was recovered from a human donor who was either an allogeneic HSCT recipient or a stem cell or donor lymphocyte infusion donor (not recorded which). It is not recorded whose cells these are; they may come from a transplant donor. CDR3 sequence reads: CASRAGNQPQHF. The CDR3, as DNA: TGTGCCAGCAGGGCGGGAAATCAGCCCCAGCATTTT.